The TCR beta chain under discussion was sequenced for a study of CD8 T cells in Susac syndrome. CDR3 length: 16 residues. CDR1 and CDR2 from the germline V gene are SGHAT and FQNNGV. V lost 4 bases and J lost 5; bases outside the gene matches: 10. RNA was extracted with the RNeasy kit, and a quantity of about 0.45 to 1 ug was reverse transcribed using random hexamers. TCRdb re-called the immunoSEQ multiplex PCR reads with MiXCR, one entry per CDR3 protein. Counted here are over 350,000 distinct CDR3 sequences, 85% occurring once; the ten biggest clones make up around 0.12%. The source of this sequence is a human donor with multiple sclerosis. The sequenced material came from CD8+ T cells from PBMCs. The chain has TRBV11-2 and TRBJ2-1; 8 bases line up with TRBD2. The CDR3 spells CASSSRGGNWDNEQFF. The DNA of the CDR3 is TGTGCCAGCAGCTCACGGGGGGGTAATTGGGACAATGAGCAGTTCTTC.